Included here is one T cell receptor beta chain sequence, with context. Its antigen is not identified. Per germline, CDR1 MNHEY and CDR2 SVGAGI. J lost 3 bases, V lost 6 bases, and 5 bases had no gene match. CDR3 length equals 15 residues. The data originate from a study of vaccination effects on CD4 cells after COVID-19. At the level of the study: A density of about 1.8 million PBMC per well was used; these cells were cultured with roughly 10 IU/ml IL-2 and about 10 ug/ml peptides.

The culture ran for roughly ten days before CD4+ T cells were isolated. According to PCR results, the person was infected with SARS-CoV-2 between March and December 2020. Every participant took two doses of the BNT162b2 or mRNA-1273 vaccine. Repertoires were generated with immunoSEQ multiplex PCR, while TCRdb's copy carries only in-frame clones and drops some. The sample records tens of thousands of clones, 76% being singletons. The J gene is TRBJ2-2, the V gene TRBV6-5; 9 nucleotides agree with TRBD2. The sequencing used CD4+ T cells from PBMCs cultured without peptide, collected after COVID-19 vaccination. This TCR derives from a human donor who had a prior SARS-CoV-2 infection. DNA of the CDR3: TGTGCCAGCAGGCCTATAGCGGGGGACACCGGGGAGCTGTTTTTT. Protein: CASRPIAGDTGELFF.